This T cell receptor beta chain was captured by sequencing in a study of T cells in localized non-small cell lung cancer. The study, taken as a whole, reports: The study linked higher blood T cell density to longer overall survival.

The data were produced by immunoSEQ multiplex PCR, yet TCRdb's version contains in-frame clones alone and is incomplete. This table has 50,000 to 75,000 clones, just over 90% appearing once. In germline, CDR1 is LNHDA, CDR2 SQIVND (reference sequence). This CDR3 is 16 amino acids long. V was shortened by 1 base and J by 3 bases, with 15 bases between the two germline ends. Regarding this clone: Its target is unknown.

The sequences come from peripheral blood, collected before any cancer treatment. The origin of this receptor is a man aged 40 to 69 with stage I lung adenocarcinoma. This sequence joins TRBV19 and TRBJ1-1; D remains ambiguous. The CDR3 spells CASSIGFYGQYTEAFF. CDR3 in DNA: TGTGCCAGTAGTATAGGTTTCTATGGGCAGTACACTGAAGCTTTCTTT.